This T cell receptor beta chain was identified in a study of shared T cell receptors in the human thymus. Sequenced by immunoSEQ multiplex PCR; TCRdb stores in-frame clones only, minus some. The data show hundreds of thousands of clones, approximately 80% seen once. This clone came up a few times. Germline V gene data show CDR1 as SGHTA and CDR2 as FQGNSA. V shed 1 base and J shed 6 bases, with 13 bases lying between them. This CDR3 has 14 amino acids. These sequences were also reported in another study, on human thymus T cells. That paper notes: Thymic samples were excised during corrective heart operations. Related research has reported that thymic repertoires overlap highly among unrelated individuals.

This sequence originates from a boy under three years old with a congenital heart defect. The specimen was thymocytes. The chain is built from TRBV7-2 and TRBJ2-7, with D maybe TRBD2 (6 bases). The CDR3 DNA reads TGTGCCAGCAGCTTAGGAGGGGAGGTGCGCGAGCAGTACTTC. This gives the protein CASSLGGEVREQYF.